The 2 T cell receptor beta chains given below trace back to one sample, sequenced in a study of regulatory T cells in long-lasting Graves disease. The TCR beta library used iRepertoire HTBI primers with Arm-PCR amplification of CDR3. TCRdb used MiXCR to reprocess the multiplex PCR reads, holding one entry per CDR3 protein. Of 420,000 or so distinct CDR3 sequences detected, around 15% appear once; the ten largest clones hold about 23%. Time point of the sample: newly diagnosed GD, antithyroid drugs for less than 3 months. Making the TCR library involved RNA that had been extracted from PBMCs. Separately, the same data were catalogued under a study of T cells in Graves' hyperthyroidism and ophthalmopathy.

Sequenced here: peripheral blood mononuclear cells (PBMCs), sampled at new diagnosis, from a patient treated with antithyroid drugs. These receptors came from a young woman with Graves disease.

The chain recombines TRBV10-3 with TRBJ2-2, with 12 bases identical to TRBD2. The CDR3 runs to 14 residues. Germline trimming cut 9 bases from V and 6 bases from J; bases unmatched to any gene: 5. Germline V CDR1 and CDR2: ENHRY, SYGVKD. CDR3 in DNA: TGTGCCATTCAGACTAGCGGGAGTTCCGGGGAGCTGTTTTTT. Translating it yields CAIQTSGSSGELFF.

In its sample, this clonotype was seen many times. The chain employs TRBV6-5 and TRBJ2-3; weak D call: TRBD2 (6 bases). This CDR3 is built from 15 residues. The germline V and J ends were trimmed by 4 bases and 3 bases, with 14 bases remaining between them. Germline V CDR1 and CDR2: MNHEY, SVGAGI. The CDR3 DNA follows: TGTGCCAGCAGTTTAGGCGCAGGGAGGACAGATACGCAGTATTTT. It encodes CASSLGAGRTDTQYF.